This T cell receptor beta chain was captured by sequencing in a study of cytomegalovirus exposure and HLA in healthy donors. Overall study context: The Caucasian-associated ancestry cluster contained about four fifths of the roughly 400 genotyped donors.

The PCR ran on 60 Vbeta and 13 Jbeta primers. Sequenced by immunoSEQ multiplex PCR; TCRdb stores in-frame clones only, minus some. The data show about 170,000 clones, roughly 70% seen once. Germline trimming cut 0 bases from V and 0 bases from J; bases unmatched to any gene: 1. Germline V CDR1 and CDR2: LGHNA, YNFKEQ. The CDR3 is 15 amino acids. In its sample, this clone was seen once. No antigen is known for it. The study, taken as a whole, reports: When analyzed later, a missense DCLRE1C variant was found to be linked to TCR beta V- and J-gene trimming. Earlier findings revealed that most TCR beta V segments proved productive either about 87% or about 30% of the time.

The clonotype comes from a woman aged 18-29 years in good health and CMV-seropositive. J is TRBJ1-1 and V is TRBV4-2, with 7 bases that match TRBD1. The sample comprised PBMCs. CDR3 amino acids: CASSQDQGVNTEAFF. The CDR3 DNA reads as TGTGCCAGCAGCCAAGATCAGGGGGTGAACACTGAAGCTTTCTTT.